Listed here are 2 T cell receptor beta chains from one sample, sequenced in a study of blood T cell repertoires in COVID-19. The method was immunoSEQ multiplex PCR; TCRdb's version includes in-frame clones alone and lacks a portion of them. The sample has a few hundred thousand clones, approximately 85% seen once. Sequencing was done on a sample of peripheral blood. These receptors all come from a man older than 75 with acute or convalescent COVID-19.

CDR3 nucleotide sequence: TGTGCCAGCAGTTTGTACAGTGGCTATGAGCAGTTCTTC. Protein product: CASSLYSGYEQFF. This chain joins TRBV6-5 and TRBJ2-1; D call uncertain. The length of the CDR3 is 13 residues. V shed 4 bases and J shed 8 bases, with 12 bases lying between them. In germline, CDR1 is MNHEY, CDR2 SVGAGI.

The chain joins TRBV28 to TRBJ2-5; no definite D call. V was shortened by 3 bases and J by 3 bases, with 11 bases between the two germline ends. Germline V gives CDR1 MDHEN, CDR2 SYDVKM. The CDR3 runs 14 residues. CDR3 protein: CASSFLQQKETQYF. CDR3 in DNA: TGTGCCAGCAGTTTTCTGCAACAAAAAGAGACCCAGTACTTC.